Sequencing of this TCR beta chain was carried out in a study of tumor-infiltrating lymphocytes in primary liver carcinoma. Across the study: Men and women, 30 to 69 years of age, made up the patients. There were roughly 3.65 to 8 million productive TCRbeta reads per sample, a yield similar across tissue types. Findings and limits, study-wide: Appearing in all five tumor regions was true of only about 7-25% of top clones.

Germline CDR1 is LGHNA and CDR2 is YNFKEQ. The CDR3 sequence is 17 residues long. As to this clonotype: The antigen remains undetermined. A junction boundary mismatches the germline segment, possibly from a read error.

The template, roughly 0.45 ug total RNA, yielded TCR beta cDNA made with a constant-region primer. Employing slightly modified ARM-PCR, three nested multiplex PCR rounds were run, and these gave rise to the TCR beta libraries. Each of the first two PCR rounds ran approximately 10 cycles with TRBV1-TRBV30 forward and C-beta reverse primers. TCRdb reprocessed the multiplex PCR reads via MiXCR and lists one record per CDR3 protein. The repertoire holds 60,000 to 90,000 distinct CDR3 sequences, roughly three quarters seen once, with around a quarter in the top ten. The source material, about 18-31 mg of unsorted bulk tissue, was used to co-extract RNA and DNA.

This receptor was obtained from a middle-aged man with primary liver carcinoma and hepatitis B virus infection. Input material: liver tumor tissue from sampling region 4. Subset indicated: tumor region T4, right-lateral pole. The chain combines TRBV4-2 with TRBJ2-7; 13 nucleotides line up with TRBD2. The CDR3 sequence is CATTGLAGVYKSYKQCF. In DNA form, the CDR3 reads TGTGCCACTACTGGACTAGCGGGAGTCTATAAGTCATACAAGCAGTGCTTC.